This T cell receptor (beta chain) was obtained from a study of blood T cell repertoires in COVID-19. This clone was picked up a small number of times. Per the original methods: Using reference gene primer amplification, nucleated cell counts were estimated. The repertoire was sequenced with immunoSEQ multiplex PCR; TCRdb's copy has only in-frame clones and lacks some. Clone size and V and J calls were adopted from that table, with D and trimming inferred from the DNA. This table holds roughly 70,000 clones, more than 70% found once. The V and J ends lost 3 bases and 1 base respectively, with 12 bases between them. CDR1 and CDR2 (germline): KGHSH, LQKENI. This CDR3 spans 15 amino acids.

The V call is TRBV18, the J call TRBJ1-1; D gene ambiguous. This sequence originates from a man between 70 and 80 years old with acute or convalescent COVID-19. The sequencing input was peripheral blood. In DNA form, the CDR3 reads TGTGCCAGCTCACCTCGAACAGAACGGAACACTGAAGCTTTCTTT. This codes for CASSPRTERNTEAFF.